This T cell receptor (beta chain) derives from a study of T cell repertoires in cytomegalovirus infection. Using its own MiXCR run on the reads, TCRdb lists one record per CDR3 protein. The table lists around 900,000 distinct CDR3 sequences, less than 40% of them singletons. Study-wide results and limits: CMV-specific HLA-C-restricted TCR beta clonotypes dominated the ex vivo response.

As concerns this clonotype: Its antigen is undetermined. With a much larger clone just one base away, this may be a read error.

Germline V lookup: CDR1 MNHNY, CDR2 SVGAGI (reference sequence). The CDR3 loop spans 22 amino acids. The specimen was cultured CD8+ T cells from PBMCs, collected from culture after CMV antigen stimulation. The sequence derives from a human donor in good health (CMV status not recorded). Some clones in this sample may be carry-over from other donors' samples. The chain recombines TRBV6-6 with TRBJ2-3; TRBD2 agrees at 15 bases. The CDR3 spells CASSYSLFGTSGGKSSTDTQCF. In DNA form, the CDR3 reads TGTGCCAGCAGTTACTCGCTGTTTGGGACTAGCGGGGGGAAGTCTAGCACAGATACGCAGTGTTTT.